The 24 T cell receptor beta chains below all came from one sample that was sequenced in a study of T cell responses to AZD1222 COVID-19 vaccine. Only in-frame clones appear in the TCRdb table, and some are missing; sequencing was by immunoSEQ multiplex PCR. The sample includes 170,000 or so clones, around 88% of them seen just once. Source: peripheral blood, taken 28 days after the second AZD1222 dose. The receptors shown here come from an adult who received the AZD1222 COVID-19 vaccine.

This chain uses TRBV19 with TRBJ2-7; D remains ambiguous. CDR3 length: 13 residues. In germline, CDR1 is LNHDA, CDR2 SQIVND (reference sequence). Trimming took off 1 base at V and 2 bases at J, with 6 bases between the two ends. CDR3 sequence reads: CASSIADPYEQYF. CDR3 coding DNA: TGTGCCAGTAGTATAGCCGATCCCTACGAGCAGTACTTC.

The CDR3 DNA sequence: TGCGCCAGCAGCAGTAGACAGGGTGAACGTTCACCCCTCCACTTT. Its translation: CASSSRQGERSPLHF. This chain links TRBV5-1 with TRBJ1-6, with 7 bases that match TRBD1. This CDR3 has 15 residues. J gave up 9 bases and V 4 bases, and 10 bases lay outside the gene matches. The germline gives CDR1 SGHRS, CDR2 YFSETQ. Together with reference TRBV5-1 and TRBJ1-6, the CDR3 gives the full variable domain: KAGVTQTPRYLIKTRGQQVTLSCSPISGHRSVSWYQQTPGQGLQFLFEYFSETQRNKGNFPGRFSGRQFSNSRSEMNVSTLELGDSALYLCASSSRQGERSPLHFGNGTRLTVT.

The chain links TRBV5-5 to TRBJ2-7; 11 nucleotides match TRBD2. There are 14 residues in the CDR3. V lost 3 bases and J lost 2; bases outside the gene matches: 1. Germline V CDR1 and CDR2: SGHKS, YYEKEE (reference sequence). The chain's CDR3 is CASSSGLAAYEQYF. DNA of the CDR3: TGTGCCAGCAGCTCGGGACTAGCGGCCTACGAGCAGTACTTC.

This clone was detected once. V usage is TRBV7-3 and J usage is TRBJ2-3; 14 nucleotides agree with TRBD2. CDR3 length equals 19 residues. Germline V CDR1 and CDR2: SGHTA, FQGTGA. V trimming: 5 bases; J trimming: 4 bases; junction bases outside the gene matches: 14. The DNA of the CDR3 is TGTGCCAGCAGCAGAGGACTAGCGGGGGGTAATAAAGTCGCAGATACGCAGTATTTT. Translation: CASSRGLAGGNKVADTQYF.

The rearrangement uses TRBV5-4 and TRBJ2-2; D call uncertain. Trimming cost V 0 bases and J 6 bases, with 3 bases left between them. Germline CDR1 and CDR2: SGHNT and YYREEE (reference sequence). This CDR3 is built from 12 residues. CDR3 bases: TGTGCCAGCAGCTTGGGGTCCGGGGAGCTGTTTTTT. Encoded protein: CASSLGSGELFF.

This chain connects TRBV6-1 to TRBJ1-1; possibly TRBD1 for D (6 bases). The CDR3 is 17 residues long. V was pared by 2 bases and J by 4 bases, with 20 bases between. Germline CDR1 and CDR2: MNHNS and SASEGT. The CDR3 sequence: CASSERKGGGGSTEAFF. As DNA, the CDR3 is TGTGCCAGCAGTGAACGGAAGGGGGGCGGAGGGAGCACTGAAGCTTTCTTT.

In this sample, this clone turned up once. CDR3 sequence (DNA): TGTGCCTGGGGACAGGGGCAAACCTACGAGCAGTACTTC. This codes for CAWGQGQTYEQYF. The rearrangement joins TRBV30 to TRBJ2-7; 9 nucleotides line up with TRBD1. Germline CDR1 is GTSNPN and CDR2 is SVGIG (reference sequence). The V and J ends lost 5 bases and 2 bases, in that order; junction bases with no gene match: 4. The CDR3 totals 13 residues.

This chain links TRBV18 with TRBJ1-3, with D possibly being TRBD1 (5 bases). CDR3 length: 16 amino acids. CDR1 is KGHSH, CDR2 LQKENI, per germline. V was clipped by 6 bases and J by 2 bases, with 17 bases between them. The CDR3 coding sequence is TGTGCCAGCTCCCCTCCTGGGACTAGGCCTGGAAACACCATATATTTT. Translating gives CASSPPGTRPGNTIYF.

This clone was detected a few times. The chain carries TRBV19 and TRBJ2-3; D is possibly TRBD1 (5 bases). The CDR3 totals 15 residues. V was pared by 8 bases and J by 1 base, with 16 bases between. CDR1 is LNHDA, CDR2 SQIVND, per germline (reference sequence). The CDR3 coding sequence is TGTGCCAGTTCAACCGAGACAGCCCGCACAGATACGCAGTATTTT. It codes for CASSTETARTDTQYF.

This clone was seen more than once but under ten times. V usage is TRBV6-2 or TRBV6-3 and J usage is TRBJ1-4; D ambiguous. V was clipped by 2 bases and J by 2 bases, with 9 bases between them. Per the germline V gene, CDR1 is MNHEY and CDR2 is SVGEGT. The CDR3 is made up of 15 amino acids. The CDR3 spells CASSYLRPTNEKLFF. As DNA, the CDR3 is TGTGCCAGCAGTTACCTGAGACCCACTAATGAAAAACTGTTTTTT.

This clone has only one observation. This chain connects TRBV7-2 to TRBJ1-5; D gene unclear. This CDR3 is built from 15 residues. Trimming removed 8 bases from V and 2 bases from J, with 16 bases in between. Looked up from germline, CDR1 is SGHTA and CDR2 is FQGNSA. The CDR3 region is CASARGVSGNQPQHF. CDR3 in DNA: TGTGCCAGCGCCCGGGGTGTTAGTGGCAATCAGCCCCAGCATTTT. Using reference TRBV7-2 and TRBJ1-5 for the parts outside the CDR3, the full variable domain is GAGVSQSPSNKVTEKGKDVELRCDPISGHTALYWYRQSLGQGLEFLIYFQGNSAPDKSGLPSDRFSAERTGGSVSTLTIQRTQQEDSAVYLCASARGVSGNQPQHFGDGTRLSIL.

This clone was recorded only once. CDR3 nucleotide sequence: TGTGCCAGCAGTTTCGGGCAGGGGGCGGAGGAGCAGTTCTTC. Protein sequence: CASSFGQGAEEQFF. This chain connects TRBV28 to TRBJ2-1; TRBD1 aligns across 8 bases. The V and J ends lost 3 bases and 10 bases, in that order; junction bases with no gene match: 8. From germline, CDR1 is MDHEN and CDR2 SYDVKM. The CDR3 has 14 amino acids.

V usage is TRBV6-5 and J usage is TRBJ2-3; 9 nucleotides align to TRBD2. The CDR3 covers 15 residues. The V gene end was trimmed by 7 bases and the J gene end by 0 bases; junction bases not matched to a gene: 5. Germline CDR1 MNHEY, CDR2 SVGAGI. CDR3 sequence reads: CASKRLADSTDTQYF. The CDR3 region has the DNA TGTGCCAGCAAGCGACTAGCGGATAGCACAGATACGCAGTATTTT.

This chain joins TRBV28 and TRBJ1-6, with D perhaps TRBD1 (6 bases). Germline loops: CDR1 MDHEN, CDR2 SYDVKM. V was shortened by 7 bases and J by 6 bases, with 16 bases between the two germline ends. The CDR3 has 15 amino acids. CDR3 in DNA: TGTGCCAGCAAGAGGGGGTCGGTCGGTAATTCACCCCTCCACTTT. This gives the protein CASKRGSVGNSPLHF.

This chain uses TRBV20-1 with TRBJ2-3; D perhaps matches TRBD1 (5 bases). With 3 bases removed from V and 2 bases from J, the gap between germline ends came to 12 bases. This CDR3 is built from 14 residues. The germline CDR1 and CDR2 sequences are DFQATT and SNEGSKA (reference sequence). The CDR3 here is CSASPTATTDTQYF. The CDR3 nucleotides are TGCAGTGCTAGTCCGACAGCGACCACAGATACGCAGTATTTT.

The CDR3 reads CASSQDFNSPLHF. CDR3 in DNA: TGTGCCAGCTCACAGGACTTTAATTCACCCCTCCACTTT. The rearrangement uses TRBV18 and TRBJ1-6; no firm D call. This CDR3 is built from 13 residues. V shed 4 bases and J shed 6 bases, with 7 bases lying between them. In germline, CDR1 is KGHSH, CDR2 LQKENI. The full variable domain, its missing parts supplied by reference TRBV18 and TRBJ1-6, is NAGVMQNPRHLVRRRGQEARLRCSPMKGHSHVYWYRQLPEEGLKFMVYLQKENIIDESGMPKERFSAEFPKEGPSILRIQQVVRGDSAAYFCASSQDFNSPLHFGNGTRLTVT.

The chain uses TRBV12-5 and TRBJ2-7; a possible D gene is TRBD1 (6 bases). V was trimmed by 2 bases and J by 5 bases, leaving 10 bases between them. Germline CDR1 is LGHNT and CDR2 is FRNRAP. This CDR3 has 13 amino acids. The CDR3 is CASGLQGPDEQYF. CDR3 nucleotides: TGTGCTAGTGGTTTGCAGGGGCCAGACGAGCAGTACTTC.

The chain has TRBV7-3 and TRBJ2-3; 7 bases are shared with TRBD2. The junction had 7 bases not matched to a gene; V was cut back by 5 bases and J by 2 bases. Looked up from germline, CDR1 is SGHTA and CDR2 is FQGTGA. The CDR3 sequence is 15 residues long. CDR3 nucleotides: TGTGCCAGCAGCCGCAGTACTAGCGCCACAGATACGCAGTATTTT. It codes for CASSRSTSATDTQYF.

This chain connects TRBV7-2 to TRBJ1-5; maybe TRBD1 (6 bases). The CDR3 contains 15 residues. Trimming shortened V by 1 base and J by 6 bases, and 13 bases separated the two germline ends. Germline assignment: CDR1 SGHTA and CDR2 FQGNSA. CDR3 nucleotide sequence: TGTGCCAGCAGCTTAGGGGGGGCGGGTCTTCAGCCCCAGCATTTT. As protein: CASSLGGAGLQPQHF.

This clone was observed a single time. The rearrangement joins TRBV5-1 to TRBJ1-1; 7 positions agree with TRBD1. The CDR3 has 13 amino acids. Germline V gene data show CDR1 as SGHRS and CDR2 as YFSETQ. V dropped 3 bases and J dropped 5; count of bases not matched to a gene: 4. The CDR3: CASSSGGRTEAFF. The CDR3 nucleotides read TGCGCCAGCAGCTCAGGGGGTAGGACTGAAGCTTTCTTT.

V usage is TRBV12-5 and J usage is TRBJ1-1; unclear D gene. The CDR3 totals 13 residues. Germline-derived CDR1 and CDR2 are LGHNT and FRNRAP. The V end was cut by 4 bases, the J end by 4 bases, with 10 bases between. The CDR3 nucleotides read TGTGCTAGTGGTTCTCCATGGGGCACTGAAGCTTTCTTT. Residues: CASGSPWGTEAFF.

This clone was detected only once. The gene calls are TRBV27 and TRBJ1-2; D is undetermined. Trimming cost V 4 bases and J 0 bases, with 12 bases left between them. The CDR3 has 15 amino acids. Germline loops: CDR1 MNHEY, CDR2 SMNVEV (reference sequence). The DNA of the CDR3 is TGTGCCAGCAGTTCCTGGCTCAACCCTAACTATGGCTACACCTTC. It encodes CASSSWLNPNYGYTF.

V and J are TRBV20-1 and TRBJ2-7; no definite D call. The CDR3 totals 10 residues. Trimming removed 6 bases at V and 5 bases at J, with 8 bases between. Germline V gene lookup returns CDR1 DFQATT and CDR2 SNEGSKA (reference sequence). CDR3 DNA sequence: TGCAGTGCCTCATTCAACGAGCAGTACTTC. Translated: CSASFNEQYF.

The chain has TRBV30 and TRBJ1-1; weak D call: TRBD1 (6 bases). CDR1 is GTSNPN, CDR2 SVGIG, per germline (reference sequence). Trimming left V 4 bases short and J 11 bases short, with 17 bases between. CDR3 length: 12 amino acids. The CDR3 bases are TGTGCCTGGAATTCGGTCGTCGGGGGCGCTTTCTTT. Its translation: CAWNSVVGGAFF.